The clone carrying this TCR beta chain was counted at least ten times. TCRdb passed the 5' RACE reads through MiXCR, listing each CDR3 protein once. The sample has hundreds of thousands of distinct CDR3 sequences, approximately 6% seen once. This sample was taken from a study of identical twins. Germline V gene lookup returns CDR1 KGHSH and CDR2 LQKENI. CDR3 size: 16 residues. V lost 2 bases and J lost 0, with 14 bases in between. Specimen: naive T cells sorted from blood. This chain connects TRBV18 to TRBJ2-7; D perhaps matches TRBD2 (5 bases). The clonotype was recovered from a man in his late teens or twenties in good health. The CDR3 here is CASSPKDFTSSYEQYF. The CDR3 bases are TGTGCCAGCTCACCAAAGGACTTTACGAGCTCCTACGAGCAGTACTTC. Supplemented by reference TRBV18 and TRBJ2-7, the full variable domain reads NAGVMQNPRHLVRRRGQEARLRCSPMKGHSHVYWYRQLPEEGLKFMVYLQKENIIDESGMPKERFSAEFPKEGPSILRIQQVVRGDSAAYFCASSPKDFTSSYEQYFGPGTRLTVT.